The 14 T cell receptor beta chains in this list originate from one sample, sequenced in a study of T cells in tuberculosis. This table comes from immunoSEQ multiplex PCR, and its TCRdb copy is limited to in-frame clones, with some not included. The sample records tens of thousands of clones, roughly 94% being singletons. Source material: PBMCs. The receptors come from a donor aged 10-35 years with latent tuberculosis or without tuberculosis infection.

This chain links TRBV7-8 with TRBJ2-7; no definite D call. Per germline, CDR1 SGHVS and CDR2 FQNEAQ. This CDR3 contains 14 residues. Trimming stripped 3 bases from V and 4 bases from J, with 13 bases between. CDR3 nucleotide sequence: TGTGCCAGCAGCTTCAACCTGGGCATTTACGAGCAGTACTTC. Translating it yields CASSFNLGIYEQYF. Full variable domain (missing parts from reference TRBV7-8 and TRBJ2-7): GAGVSQSPRYKVAKRGQDVALRCDPISGHVSLFWYQQALGQGPEFLTYFQNEAQLDKSGLPSDRFFAERPEGSVSTLKIQRTQQEDSAVYLCASSFNLGIYEQYFGPGTRLTVT.

The chain has TRBV7-9 and TRBJ2-1, with TRBD1 matching 7 bases. The CDR3 consists of 15 residues. Trimming took 3 bases from V and 4 from J; bases not matched to a gene: 6. The germline gives CDR1 SEHNR, CDR2 FQNEAQ (reference sequence). The CDR3 here is CASSFPGQRYNEQFF. CDR3 nucleotides: TGTGCCAGCAGCTTCCCGGGACAGCGATACAATGAGCAGTTCTTC.

This clone has a single count. DNA of the CDR3: TGTGCCAGCAGCTTAGGATTAGCGGGAGGGCCAACAGATACGCAGTATTTT. Protein product: CASSLGLAGGPTDTQYF. This sequence joins TRBV11-3 and TRBJ2-3; 11 positions agree with TRBD2. Per the germline V gene, CDR1 is SGHNT and CDR2 is YENEEA. The V segment lost 1 base and the J segment 3 bases; nucleotides outside the gene matches: 6. This CDR3 contains 17 residues.

This chain links TRBV27 with TRBJ2-2, with 7 bases fitting TRBD1. Germline CDR1 MNHEY, CDR2 SMNVEV (reference sequence). CDR3 length: 15 amino acids. The V gene end was trimmed by 8 bases and the J gene end by 6 bases; junction bases not matched to a gene: 12. The CDR3 region has the DNA TGTGCCAGCCGACTTACAGGGGCTCGTCCCGGGGAGCTGTTTTTT. It specifies CASRLTGARPGELFF.

This chain connects TRBV6-6 to TRBJ2-2; TRBD2 matches at 7 bases. The CDR3 consists of 15 residues. The V gene end was trimmed by 7 bases and the J gene end by 2 bases; junction bases not matched to a gene: 7. Germline loops: CDR1 MNHNY, CDR2 SVGAGI (reference sequence). The CDR3 sequence is CASTQPGLNTGELFF. Written as DNA, the CDR3 is TGTGCCAGCACCCAGCCGGGACTAAACACCGGGGAGCTGTTTTTT.

The chain uses TRBV10-2 and TRBJ2-3; D remains unclear. The CDR3 is made up of 13 amino acids. CDR1 is WSHSY and CDR2 is SAAADI in the germline V gene. Trimming took off 6 bases at V and 0 bases at J, with 7 bases between the two ends. CDR3: CASRFSSTDTQYF. CDR3 coding DNA: TGCGCCAGCAGATTTTCTAGCACAGATACGCAGTATTTT.

This clone appeared a single time. The genes are TRBV21-1 and TRBJ1-2; no check of the table's D call, TRBD1, against the DNA was made. TRBV21-1 is described as a pseudogene. The CDR3 spans 16 residues. CDR3 bases: TGTGCCAGCAGCAAAGGGCCGGGACAGGGGGTTGATGGCTACACCTTC. Protein product: CASSKGPGQGVDGYTF.

The chain recombines TRBV7-9 with TRBJ1-1; 8 bases map to TRBD1. Germline-derived CDR1 and CDR2 are SEHNR and FQNEAQ (reference sequence). V shed 3 bases and J 3 bases; nucleotides not matched to a gene: 3. CDR3 length equals 14 residues. The CDR3, as DNA: TGTGCCAGCAGCTTTGAGACAGGGGACACTGAAGCTTTCTTT. Residues: CASSFETGDTEAFF.

The chain employs TRBV5-1 and TRBJ2-2; a possible D gene is TRBD1 (6 bases). Germline CDR1 reads SGHRS; CDR2 reads YFSETQ. CDR3 length: 15 amino acids. Deletions cut 4 bases from V and 8 bases from J, with 18 bases between. The CDR3 sequence: CASSLQGLGSGELFF. In DNA, the CDR3 is TGCGCCAGCAGCCTACAGGGTCTGGGATCGGGGGAGCTGTTTTTT.

The rearrangement uses TRBV7-2 and TRBJ1-1; unclear D gene. With 2 bases removed from V and 3 bases from J, the gap between germline ends came to 16 bases. Germline-derived CDR1 and CDR2 are SGHTA and FQGNSA. CDR3 length: 16 amino acids. The DNA of the CDR3 is TGTGCCAGCAGCTTAACGCGGGTAATTAGCGACACTGAAGCTTTCTTT. It codes for CASSLTRVISDTEAFF. The whole variable domain, filled in from reference TRBV7-2 and TRBJ1-1, reads GAGVSQSPSNKVTEKGKDVELRCDPISGHTALYWYRQSLGQGLEFLIYFQGNSAPDKSGLPSDRFSAERTGGSVSTLTIQRTQQEDSAVYLCASSLTRVISDTEAFFGQGTRLTVV.

The V gene is TRBV19, the J gene TRBJ1-5; D not certain. V was cut by 3 bases and J by 5 bases, with 8 bases left in between. The germline gives CDR1 LNHDA, CDR2 SQIVND (reference sequence). The CDR3 loop spans 13 amino acids. CDR3 sequence reads: CASSMDLDQPQHF. Written as DNA, the CDR3 is TGTGCCAGTAGTATGGACTTAGATCAGCCCCAGCATTTT.

The CDR3 here is CASSLNGAGGNEKLFF. CDR3 sequence (DNA): TGTGCCAGCAGCCTCAATGGGGCAGGGGGTAACGAAAAACTGTTTTTT. The rearrangement uses TRBV11-2 and TRBJ1-4; 7 bases are shared with TRBD1. J lost 8 bases, V lost 5 bases, and 14 bases had no gene match. In germline, CDR1 is SGHAT, CDR2 FQNNGV. This CDR3 region has 16 residues.

The rearrangement links TRBV28 to TRBJ1-1; D uncertain. V shed 4 bases and J shed 5 bases, with 11 bases lying between them. The CDR3 has 13 amino acids. Germline lookup yields CDR1 MDHEN and CDR2 SYDVKM. In DNA form, the CDR3 reads TGTGCCAGCAGTTGGGTGTCGGGAACTGAAGCTTTCTTT. Translation: CASSWVSGTEAFF.

The gene calls are TRBV5-1 and TRBJ2-5; D may be TRBD2 (5 bases). Germline assignment: CDR1 SGHRS and CDR2 YFSETQ. Trimming left V 2 bases short and J 2 bases short, with 10 bases between. The CDR3 consists of 14 residues. The CDR3 coding sequence is TGCGCCAGCAGCTTTGGGAGCGGACAAGAGACCCAGTACTTC. This codes for CASSFGSGQETQYF.